In its sample, the clone carrying this TCR beta chain was seen a few times. Its antigen is still unknown. The data originate from a study of T cell responses to AZD1222 COVID-19 vaccine. Study-level findings and limits: After the peak T cell response, and only then, were repertoires sampled. Possibly, clonal diversity was underestimated; donors were largely white British and included more females. Variant regions that are unmutated are reportedly the target of nearly half of spike-specific TCRs.

V dropped 4 bases and J dropped 7 bases, with 11 bases sitting between them. The CDR3 sequence is 13 residues long. Second doses that came at about 4 or about 12 weeks were put together. Data came from immunoSEQ multiplex PCR; TCRdb stores just in-frame clones and leaves some out. The data hold roughly 15,000 clones, with around 80% observed a single time. This receptor was obtained from an adult who received the AZD1222 COVID-19 vaccine. V and J are TRBV12-3 or TRBV12-4 and TRBJ2-1; no clear D. Sequencing was performed on peripheral blood, taken 28 days after the second AZD1222 dose. In DNA, the CDR3 is TGTGCCAGCAGTTGGGATGGGGATAATGAGCAGTTCTTC. This encodes CASSWDGDNEQFF.